This entry concerns a single T cell receptor beta chain. This sample stems from a study of T cell changes during pregnancy in multiple sclerosis. Sequencing was performed with immunoSEQ multiplex PCR; in TCRdb, only in-frame clones are kept and a portion is missing. Of tens of thousands of clones listed, 80% to 95% are singletons. The germline CDR1 and CDR2 sequences are MNHGY and SVAAGI. Trimming shortened V by 10 bases and J by 4 bases, and 8 bases separated the two germline ends. CDR3 length equals 11 residues. The sequence was collected from a female donor in good health, enrolled as a control in a pregnancy study. This material consisted of CD4+ T cells from peripheral blood mononuclear cells, taken after pregnancy. The rearrangement links TRBV6-9 to TRBJ1-5; TRBD1 is a possible D gene (6 bases). The CDR3 loop reads CATTGNQPQHF. As DNA, the CDR3 is TGTGCCACCACAGGGAATCAGCCCCAGCATTTT.